This T cell receptor (beta chain) was sequenced for a study of T cell changes during pregnancy in multiple sclerosis (dated by TCRdb to about 2019). For context, the study as a whole: Changes in the T cell repertoire over the course of pregnancy were examined in this study in women with multiple sclerosis.

Remarks on this clone: No cognate antigen has been identified for it. Base qualities are not recorded, but no much larger clone differs from it by a single base.

The receptor library was made with the immunoSEQ multiplex PCR assay. TCRdb's version of the immuneACCESS table is confined to in-frame rearrangements and falls short of the full clone set. An unresolved V gene accounts for under half of the shortfall where checked; the remainder is of unknown origin. Here the sample has 85,000 to 130,000 clones; roughly nine tenths occur a single time. The top ten constitute roughly 1.6% of the sample. The CDR3 covers 13 residues, taking in both the cysteine and the phenylalanine. Kept here is only the CDR3 DNA, which spans 39 bases and is read in frame from base 1. CDR1 and CDR2, per the germline V gene (reference sequence), are MNHNY and SVGAGI. V loses 2 bases of germline sequence and J loses 0 bases, and the interval between the two ends is 5 bases.

The V and J genes are TRBV6-6 and TRBJ2-7, with the identity of the D gene unclear. Sequenced material: peripheral blood, taken before pregnancy. This sequence originates from a female donor with multiple sclerosis, enrolled in a pregnancy study. Here is the DNA: TGTGCCAGCAGTTACGAGAGCTCCTACGAGCAGTACTTC. This is translated as CASSYESSYEQYF.